Sequencing of this TCR beta chain was carried out in a study of blood T cells in healthy people across ages. A second PCR of about 6 to 11 cycles used a sample-barcoded 5' primer and a J-beta primer mix. Each CDR3 protein gets one entry after TCRdb re-called the 5' RACE reads with MiXCR. Of about 1,400,000 distinct CDR3 sequences in the sample, 59% were seen once. Trimming stripped 3 bases from V and 0 bases from J, with 27 bases between. The CDR3 length is 19 residues. The V gene's germline CDR1 is SQVTM and CDR2 ANQGSEA. Sequences were obtained from blood. This TCR was sampled from a man aged 18-30 years in good health. The rearrangement uses TRBV29-1 and TRBJ2-7; D perhaps matches TRBD2 (10 bases). The CDR3 region has the DNA TGCAGCGTTGAGGTCCATGGGACAGGGCAGCGGGAGGGCTCCTACGAGCAGTACTTC. Residues: CSVEVHGTGQREGSYEQYF.